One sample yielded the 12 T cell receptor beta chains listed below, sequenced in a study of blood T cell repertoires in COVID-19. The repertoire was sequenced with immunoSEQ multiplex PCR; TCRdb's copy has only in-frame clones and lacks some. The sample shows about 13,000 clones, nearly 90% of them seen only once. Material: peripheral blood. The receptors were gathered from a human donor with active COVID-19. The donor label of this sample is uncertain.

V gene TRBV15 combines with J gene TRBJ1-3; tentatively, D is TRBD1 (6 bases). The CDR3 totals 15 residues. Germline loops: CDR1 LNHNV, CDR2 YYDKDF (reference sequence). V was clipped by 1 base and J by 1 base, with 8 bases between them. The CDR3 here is CATSRGGLSGNTIYF. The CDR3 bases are TGTGCCACCAGCAGAGGGGGGCTGTCTGGAAACACCATATATTTT.

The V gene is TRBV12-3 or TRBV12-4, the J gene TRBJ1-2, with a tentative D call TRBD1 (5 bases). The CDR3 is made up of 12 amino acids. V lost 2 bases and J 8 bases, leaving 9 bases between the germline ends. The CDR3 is CASSLQGGGYTF. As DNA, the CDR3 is TGTGCCAGCAGTTTACAGGGCGGCGGCTACACCTTC.

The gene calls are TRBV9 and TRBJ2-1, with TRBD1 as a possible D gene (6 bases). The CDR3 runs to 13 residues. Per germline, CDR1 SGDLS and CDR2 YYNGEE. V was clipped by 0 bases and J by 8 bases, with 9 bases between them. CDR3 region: CASSVDRVDEQFF. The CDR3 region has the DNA TGTGCCAGCAGCGTAGACAGGGTAGATGAGCAGTTCTTC.

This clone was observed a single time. CDR3 coding DNA: TGTGCCAGCAGCCGACAGGGATTAGGCACCGGGGAGCTGTTTTTT. This translates into CASSRQGLGTGELFF. V gene TRBV6-5 combines with J gene TRBJ2-2, with 7 bases identical to TRBD1. After removal of 6 bases from V and 4 bases from J, the junction contained 8 bases not matched to a gene. CDR1 is MNHEY and CDR2 is SVGAGI in the germline V gene. CDR3 length equals 15 residues.

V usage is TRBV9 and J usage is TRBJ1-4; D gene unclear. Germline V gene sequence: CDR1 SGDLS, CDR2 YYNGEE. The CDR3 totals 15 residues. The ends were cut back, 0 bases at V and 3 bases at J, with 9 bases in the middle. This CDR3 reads CASSVGRAPNEKLFF. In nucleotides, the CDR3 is TGTGCCAGCAGCGTAGGGCGGGCCCCTAATGAAAAACTGTTTTTT.

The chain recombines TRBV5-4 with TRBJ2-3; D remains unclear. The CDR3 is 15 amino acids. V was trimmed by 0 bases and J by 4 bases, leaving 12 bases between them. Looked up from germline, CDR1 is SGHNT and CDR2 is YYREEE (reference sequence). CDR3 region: CASSLGGTRADTQYF. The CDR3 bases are TGTGCCAGCAGCTTGGGTGGCACACGGGCAGATACGCAGTATTTT. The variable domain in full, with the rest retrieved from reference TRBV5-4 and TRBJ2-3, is ETGVTQSPTHLIKTRGQQVTLRCSSQSGHNTVSWYQQALGQGPQFIFQYYREEENGRGNFPPRFSGLQFPNYSSELNVNALELDDSALYLCASSLGGTRADTQYFGPGTRLTVL.

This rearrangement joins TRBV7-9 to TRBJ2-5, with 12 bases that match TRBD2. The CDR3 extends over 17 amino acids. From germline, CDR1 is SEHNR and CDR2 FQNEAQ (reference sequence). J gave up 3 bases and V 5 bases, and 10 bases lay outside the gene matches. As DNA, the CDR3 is TGTGCCAGCAGCCCAGCCCTTGGACTAGCGGGGAAAGAGACCCAGTACTTC. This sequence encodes CASSPALGLAGKETQYF.

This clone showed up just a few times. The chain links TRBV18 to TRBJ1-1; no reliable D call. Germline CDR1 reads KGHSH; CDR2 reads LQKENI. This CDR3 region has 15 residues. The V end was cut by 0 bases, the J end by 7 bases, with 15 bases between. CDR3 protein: CASSPPVRFGNEAFF. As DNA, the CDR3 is TGTGCCAGCTCACCACCCGTGCGTTTCGGGAATGAAGCTTTCTTT.

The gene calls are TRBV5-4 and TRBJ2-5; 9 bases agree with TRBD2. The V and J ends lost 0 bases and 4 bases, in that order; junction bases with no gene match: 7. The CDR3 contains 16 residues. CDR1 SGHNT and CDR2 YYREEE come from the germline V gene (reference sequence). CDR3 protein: CASSLDGGGVVETQYF. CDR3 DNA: TGTGCCAGCAGCTTGGATGGCGGGGGGGTGGTAGAGACCCAGTACTTC.

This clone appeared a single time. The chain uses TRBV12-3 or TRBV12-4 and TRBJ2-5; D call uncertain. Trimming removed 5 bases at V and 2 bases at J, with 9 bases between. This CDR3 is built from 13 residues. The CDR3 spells CASSSKIQETQYF. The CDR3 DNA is TGTGCCAGCAGTAGCAAGATACAAGAGACCCAGTACTTC.

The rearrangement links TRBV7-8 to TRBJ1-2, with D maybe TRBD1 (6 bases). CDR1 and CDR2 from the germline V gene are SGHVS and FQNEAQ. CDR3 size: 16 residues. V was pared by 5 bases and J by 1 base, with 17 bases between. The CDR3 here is CASSLVATGINYGYTF. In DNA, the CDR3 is TGTGCCAGCAGCCTCGTAGCGACAGGAATTAACTATGGCTACACCTTC.

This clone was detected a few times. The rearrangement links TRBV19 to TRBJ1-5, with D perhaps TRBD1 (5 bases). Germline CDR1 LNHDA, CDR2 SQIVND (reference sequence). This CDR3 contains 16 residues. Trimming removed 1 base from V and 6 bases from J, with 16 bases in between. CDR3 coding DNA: TGTGCCAGTAGTATAGGACAGAAGGTGCGGGGTCAGCCCCAGCATTTT. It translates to CASSIGQKVRGQPQHF.